This is a list of T cell receptor beta chains from one sample in a study of naive and memory T cell subsets. TCRdb analysed the UMI-ligation and nested PCR reads with MiXCR anew, one entry per CDR3 protein. The sample holds under 150,000 distinct CDR3 sequences, over 15% seen once. The sequenced sample was naive CD4+ T cells from blood. All receptors come from a human donor in good health. CDR3s include the opening cysteine and the closing phenylalanine or tryptophan. Each record gives: clone size, V gene, D gene, J gene, CDR3 DNA, CDR3 protein. A D gene is named only where the DNA matches it firmly. Only part of the rows carry a size: once, few, many, or a class if the clone is expanded.

clone_size: many
v_call: TRBV12-3/TRBV12-4
d_call: TRBD2
j_call: TRBJ2-1
cdr3_nt: TGTGCCAGCACCTGGGGCGGGAGATACAATGAGCAGTTCTTC
cdr3_aa: CASTWGGRYNEQFF

clone_size: NA
v_call: TRBV12-5
d_call: NA
j_call: TRBJ2-3
cdr3_nt: TGTGCTAGTGGTGATCCTAGATACGGGGGAACAGATACGCAGTATTTT
cdr3_aa: CASGDPRYGGTDTQYF

clone_size: few
v_call: TRBV27
d_call: NA
j_call: TRBJ2-7
cdr3_nt: TGTGCCAGCAGTTTTTCGTCGACCCCGGGAGTCTACGAGCAGTACTTC
cdr3_aa: CASSFSSTPGVYEQYF

clone_size: NA
v_call: TRBV3-1
d_call: NA
j_call: TRBJ2-1
cdr3_nt: TGTGCCAGCAGCCTAGACGCCCCGAGGGAGCAGTTCTTC
cdr3_aa: CASSLDAPREQFF

clone_size: NA
v_call: TRBV11-2
d_call: NA
j_call: TRBJ2-7
cdr3_nt: TGTGCCAGCAGCTTAGATTATTGGCTGGGCGGAGCGGAGTACTTC
cdr3_aa: CASSLDYWLGGAEYF

clone_size: NA
v_call: TRBV2
d_call: NA
j_call: TRBJ2-7
cdr3_nt: TGTGCCAGCAGTGCCCGTGGGGGCGAGCAGTACTTC
cdr3_aa: CASSARGGEQYF

clone_size: NA
v_call: TRBV7-9
d_call: TRBD1
j_call: TRBJ2-3
cdr3_nt: TGTGCCAGCAGCTTTGGGGTCGGGACAGCCACAGATACGCAGTATTTT
cdr3_aa: CASSFGVGTATDTQYF

clone_size: few
v_call: TRBV5-1
d_call: NA
j_call: TRBJ2-3
cdr3_nt: TGCGCCAGCAGCCTTCAGTCAGATACGCAGTATTTT
cdr3_aa: CASSLQSDTQYF

clone_size: NA
v_call: TRBV12-3/TRBV12-4
d_call: TRBD1
j_call: TRBJ2-3
cdr3_nt: TGTGCCAGCAGTCGTCTAGACAGGGGGGATACGCAGTATTTT
cdr3_aa: CASSRLDRGDTQYF

clone_size: few
v_call: TRBV3-1
d_call: NA
j_call: TRBJ2-3
cdr3_nt: TGTGCCAGCAGCCAAGTACGGGGGAGTGGAACAGATACGCAGTATTTT
cdr3_aa: CASSQVRGSGTDTQYF

clone_size: NA
v_call: TRBV20-1
d_call: TRBD1
j_call: TRBJ1-4
cdr3_nt: TGCAGTGCTAGAGAACAGGGGGCTAGGGAAAAACTGTTTTTT
cdr3_aa: CSAREQGAREKLFF

clone_size: few
v_call: TRBV5-1
d_call: NA
j_call: TRBJ2-5
cdr3_nt: TGCGCCAGCAGCCTTATTGGCACGGAGACCCAGTACTTC
cdr3_aa: CASSLIGTETQYF